These 29 T cell receptor beta chains were sequenced from one sample in a study of cytomegalovirus exposure and HLA in healthy donors. PCR amplification relied on 60 Vbeta primers (plus 13 Jbeta primers). Using immunoSEQ multiplex PCR, the repertoire was profiled, and TCRdb retains in-frame clones only, with some absent. The sample has 100,000 to 140,000 clones, more than 75% seen once. Sequenced input: PBMCs. The receptors shown here come from a young man in good health and CMV-seropositive.

The chain joins TRBV5-1 to TRBJ2-7, with 11 bases that match TRBD2. The V gene's germline CDR1 is SGHRS and CDR2 YFSETQ. The J segment lost 3 bases and the V segment lost 1 base, leaving 6 bases of the junction unmatched. The CDR3 extends over 16 amino acids. The CDR3 DNA is TGCGCCAGCAGCTTGTCACTAGCGGGGGCCTTCTACGAGCAGTACTTC. Its translation is CASSLSLAGAFYEQYF.

The V and J genes are TRBV30 and TRBJ1-3; 7 bases are shared with TRBD1. Germline values: CDR1 GTSNPN, CDR2 SVGIG (reference sequence). The CDR3 is 14 residues long. V dropped 2 bases and J dropped 8; count of bases not matched to a gene: 9. The CDR3 loop reads CAWSPLGQEDTIYF. The CDR3 DNA reads as TGTGCCTGGAGTCCCCTCGGACAGGAGGACACCATATATTTT. Supplemented by reference TRBV30 and TRBJ1-3, the full variable domain reads SQTIHQWPATLVQPVGSPLSLECTVEGTSNPNLYWYRQAAGRGLQLLFYSVGIGQISSEVPQNLSASRPQDRQFILSSKKLLLSDSGFYLCAWSPLGQEDTIYFGEGSWLTVV.

J is TRBJ1-2 and V is TRBV10-3, with D tentatively TRBD1 (5 bases). The CDR3 spans 13 residues. Germline values: CDR1 ENHRY, CDR2 SYGVKD. V gave up 4 bases and J gave up 8 bases, with 14 bases separating them. In DNA, the CDR3 is TGTGCCATCAGTGGAGAGCAGGGTGCGGGCTACACCTTC. Amino acids: CAISGEQGAGYTF.

V gene TRBV27 combines with J gene TRBJ2-7; tentative D call: TRBD2 (5 bases). This CDR3 spans 12 amino acids. Per germline, CDR1 MNHEY and CDR2 SMNVEV (reference sequence). V lost 5 bases and J 7 bases, leaving 12 bases between the germline ends. CDR3 sequence: CASSGEGVEQYF. In DNA form, the CDR3 reads TGTGCCAGCAGTGGCGAGGGAGTGGAGCAGTACTTC.

This clone was seen a handful of times. The chain uses TRBV5-1 and TRBJ1-1; D is perhaps TRBD1 (5 bases). There are 13 residues in the CDR3. V lost 1 base and J lost 6, with 10 bases in between. Germline V gene sequence: CDR1 SGHRS, CDR2 YFSETQ. CDR3 nucleotides: TGCGCCAGCAGCTTGAGGCGGGACTCTGAAGCTTTCTTT. This codes for CASSLRRDSEAFF.

CDR3 loop: CASSLDPVSSGNTIYF. The CDR3 nucleotides are TGCGCCAGCAGCTTGGATCCGGTTAGCTCTGGAAACACCATATATTTT. V usage is TRBV5-1 and J usage is TRBJ1-3; the D is unclear. The CDR3 loop spans 16 amino acids. Per germline, CDR1 SGHRS and CDR2 YFSETQ. With 0 bases removed from V and 0 bases from J, the gap between germline ends came to 10 bases.

The table lists this clone with a few counts. The chain links TRBV5-4 to TRBJ2-5; weak D call: TRBD2 (6 bases). This CDR3 has 15 amino acids. Germline lookup yields CDR1 SGHNT and CDR2 YYREEE (reference sequence). Deletions cut 0 bases from V and 2 bases from J, with 11 bases between. The CDR3 sequence is CASSLVGGLQETQYF. Written as DNA, the CDR3 is TGTGCCAGCAGCTTGGTCGGGGGACTTCAAGAGACCCAGTACTTC.

V usage is TRBV5-1 and J usage is TRBJ2-5; TRBD2 agrees at 10 bases. The J call may be mistaken, given a closer DNA end match to TRBJ2-7. Looked up from germline, CDR1 is SGHRS and CDR2 is YFSETQ. The CDR3 consists of 14 residues. The CDR3 is CASSPTSGAYEQYF. The DNA of the CDR3 is TGCGCCAGCAGCCCCACTAGCGGGGCCTACGAGCAGTACTTC.

The V gene is TRBV5-1, the J gene TRBJ2-7, with 7 bases fitting TRBD1. The germline V gene has CDR1 SGHRS and CDR2 YFSETQ. The length of the CDR3 is 16 residues. The V segment lost 4 bases and the J segment 4 bases; nucleotides outside the gene matches: 14. This CDR3 is CASSPTGTPSVYEQYF. In DNA, the CDR3 is TGCGCCAGCAGCCCGACAGGGACCCCCAGCGTATACGAGCAGTACTTC.

This clone was seen only a few times. J is TRBJ2-7 and V is TRBV30; possibly TRBD2 for D (6 bases). The CDR3 totals 13 residues. The V end was cut by 0 bases, the J end by 5 bases, with 11 bases between. Per germline, CDR1 GTSNPN and CDR2 SVGIG (reference sequence). The CDR3 reads CAWSVGGVHEQYF. The CDR3 DNA is TGTGCCTGGAGTGTCGGGGGTGTCCACGAGCAGTACTTC.

The chain couples TRBV6-5 to TRBJ2-2, with TRBD2 as a possible D gene (6 bases). This CDR3 region has 14 residues. The ends were cut back, 6 bases at V and 6 bases at J, with 14 bases in the middle. The germline V gene has CDR1 MNHEY and CDR2 SVGAGI. For the CDR3, the DNA is TGTGCCAGCAGGGGGGACTTTGCGCCCGGGGAGCTGTTTTTT. This translates into CASRGDFAPGELFF.

For this clone: One junction end does not reproduce the germline sequence, and a read error may be involved. The rearrangement joins TRBV7-9 to TRBJ2-7; D is unresolved. CDR1 and CDR2 from the germline V gene are SEHNR and FQNEAQ (reference sequence). This CDR3 spans 12 amino acids. The CDR3 DNA sequence: TGTTCCAGCAGCTTAGATTACTACGAGCAGTACTTC. This encodes CSSSLDYYEQYF.

The chain employs TRBV7-6 and TRBJ1-1, with 7 bases aligning to TRBD1. V was pared by 4 bases and J by 0 bases, with 11 bases of the junction left unmatched. This CDR3 is 17 amino acids long. CDR1 is SGHVS, CDR2 FNYEAQ, per germline. The CDR3 bases are TGTGCCAGCAGCTCATTCAGGGGGGTAAGGATGAACACTGAAGCTTTCTTT. This translates into CASSSFRGVRMNTEAFF.

The chain uses TRBV7-2 and TRBJ2-7; TRBD1 matches at 11 bases. V was clipped by 1 base and J by 3 bases; unmatched bases: 2. The germline gives CDR1 SGHTA, CDR2 FQGNSA. CDR3 length: 15 amino acids. The CDR3 sequence: CASSLGTGGFYEQYF. The CDR3 region has the DNA TGTGCCAGCAGCTTAGGGACAGGGGGCTTCTACGAGCAGTACTTC.

V and J are TRBV6-5 and TRBJ1-2; D remains unclear. The CDR3 contains 13 residues. Germline CDR1 MNHEY, CDR2 SVGAGI. V was pared by 0 bases and J by 6 bases, with 8 bases between. Written as DNA, the CDR3 is TGTGCCAGCAGTTACTCTGTGCAGGATGGCTACACCTTC. It specifies CASSYSVQDGYTF.

This chain connects TRBV7-2 to TRBJ1-3; D remains unclear. Germline values: CDR1 SGHTA, CDR2 FQGNSA. This CDR3 comprises 13 residues. Deletions cut 0 bases from V and 8 bases from J, with 8 bases between. Written as DNA, the CDR3 is TGTGCCAGCAGCTTAGCCCTGCCGGACACCATATATTTT. This translates into CASSLALPDTIYF.

The chain combines TRBV4-1 with TRBJ2-7; D ambiguous. The CDR3 length is 13 residues. Germline-derived CDR1 and CDR2 are MGHRA and YSYEKL. The ends were cut back, 2 bases at V and 0 bases at J, with 5 bases in the middle. The CDR3 loop is CASSQFLSYEQYF. CDR3 in DNA: TGCGCCAGCAGCCAATTCCTCTCCTACGAGCAGTACTTC.

This clone has only a few counts. This chain links TRBV7-2 with TRBJ1-1, with D unclear. The CDR3 extends over 14 amino acids. Per germline, CDR1 SGHTA and CDR2 FQGNSA. V was pared by 0 bases and J by 11 bases, with 16 bases between. The CDR3 spells CASSLAGFQLRAFF. The CDR3 DNA sequence: TGTGCCAGCAGCTTAGCGGGCTTCCAACTTAGGGCTTTCTTT. The full variable domain, rest sourced from reference TRBV7-2 and TRBJ1-1, is GAGVSQSPSNKVTEKGKDVELRCDPISGHTALYWYRQSLGQGLEFLIYFQGNSAPDKSGLPSDRFSAERTGGSVSTLTIQRTQQEDSAVYLCASSLAGFQLRAFFGQGTRLTVV.

The rearrangement links TRBV5-1 to TRBJ2-6; D ambiguous. CDR3 length: 14 residues. The V gene lost 0 bases and the J gene lost 1 base, with 2 bases spanning the gap. CDR1 is SGHRS and CDR2 is YFSETQ in the germline V gene. The CDR3 region is CASSLVSGANVLTF. CDR3 DNA sequence: TGCGCCAGCAGCTTGGTATCTGGGGCCAACGTCCTGACTTTC.

This sequence joins TRBV5-1 and TRBJ1-4; 8 bases match TRBD1. Per the germline V gene, CDR1 is SGHRS and CDR2 is YFSETQ. This CDR3 contains 15 residues. With V trimmed by 0 bases and J by 7 bases, 5 bases remained unmatched. CDR3 residues: CASSLGWTGSEKLFF. CDR3 sequence (DNA): TGCGCCAGCAGCTTGGGTTGGACAGGGTCTGAAAAACTGTTTTTT.

This clone showed up just once. The V gene is TRBV6-1, the J gene TRBJ2-3; D might be TRBD2 (6 bases). Germline V gene data show CDR1 as MNHNS and CDR2 as SASEGT. The CDR3 is 15 amino acids. Trimming stripped 0 bases from V and 6 bases from J, with 13 bases between. The DNA of the CDR3 is TGTGCCAGCAGTGAAGCAACTAGCTCCGTGGATACGCAGTATTTT. Its translation: CASSEATSSVDTQYF.

The V gene is TRBV7-6, the J gene TRBJ2-5; no clear D. Deletions cut 4 bases from V and 2 bases from J, with 2 bases between. Germline V lookup: CDR1 SGHVS, CDR2 FNYEAQ. The CDR3 extends over 11 amino acids. The CDR3 nucleotides read TGTGCCAGCAGCTCACAAGAGACCCAGTACTTC. Its protein is CASSSQETQYF.

J is TRBJ2-5 and V is TRBV5-1; 9 positions agree with TRBD1. Losses at the gene ends were 4 bases for V and 4 bases for J; bases not matched to a gene: 11. The CDR3 spans 16 residues. Germline lookup yields CDR1 SGHRS and CDR2 YFSETQ. Written as DNA, the CDR3 is TGCGCCAGCAGCCCGGGGACAGGGCAGAGTGGAGAGACCCAGTACTTC. It translates to CASSPGTGQSGETQYF.

This clone was counted a few times. The gene calls are TRBV6-6 and TRBJ1-1; unclear D gene. Germline loops: CDR1 MNHNY, CDR2 SVGAGI (reference sequence). V lost 0 bases and J lost 6, with 14 bases in between. The CDR3 is 15 residues long. As DNA, the CDR3 is TGTGCCAGCAGTTACTCGAATCCTGGCGGGGCTGAAGCTTTCTTT. Translating gives CASSYSNPGGAEAFF.

The CDR3 loop reads CASSLGLTSGAQETQYF. CDR3 coding DNA: TGTGCCAGCAGCTTAGGTTTGACTAGCGGGGCTCAAGAGACCCAGTACTTC. The J gene is TRBJ2-5, the V gene TRBV11-2, with 11 bases lining up with TRBD2. The CDR3 loop spans 17 amino acids. Germline loops: CDR1 SGHAT, CDR2 FQNNGV. V dropped 1 base and J dropped 2; count of bases not matched to a gene: 6.

V usage is TRBV6-5 and J usage is TRBJ1-1, with D tentatively TRBD1 (6 bases). The CDR3 extends over 14 amino acids. In germline, CDR1 is MNHEY, CDR2 SVGAGI. V was shortened by 6 bases and J by 0 bases, with 11 bases between the two germline ends. Here the CDR3 DNA reads TGTGCCAGCAGGCCGGACAGTGTGAACACTGAAGCTTTCTTT. It yields the protein CASRPDSVNTEAFF.

The genes are TRBV6-5 and TRBJ2-5; D might be TRBD2 (6 bases). The CDR3 covers 14 residues. Germline CDR1 reads MNHEY; CDR2 reads SVGAGI. V was cut by 4 bases and J by 5 bases, with 14 bases left in between. The CDR3 is CASSSQLARETQYF. The CDR3 DNA sequence: TGTGCCAGCAGTTCTCAACTAGCCCGGGAGACCCAGTACTTC.

V usage is TRBV4-1 and J usage is TRBJ2-3; no reliable D call. The V gene lost 3 bases and the J gene lost 5 bases, with 12 bases spanning the gap. The CDR3 length is 14 residues. Germline CDR1 and CDR2: MGHRA and YSYEKL. The CDR3 spells CASSHYYSLDTQYF. The CDR3 coding sequence is TGCGCCAGCAGCCACTACTACTCTCTAGATACGCAGTATTTT.

The chain is built from TRBV5-6 and TRBJ2-5; 8 bases agree with TRBD2. With V trimmed by 1 base and J by 5 bases, 1 base remained unmatched. Per germline, CDR1 SGHDT and CDR2 YYEEEE. The CDR3 runs to 13 residues. The CDR3 DNA is TGTGCCAGCAGCTTGCGACTAGCGGAGACCCAGTACTTC. Its translation: CASSLRLAETQYF.